Below, 24 T cell receptor beta chains from the same sample are listed, as sequenced in a study of cytomegalovirus exposure and HLA in healthy donors. PCR primers comprised 60 Vbeta and 13 Jbeta primers. Assay: immunoSEQ multiplex PCR; the TCRdb copy retains only in-frame clones and omits some. Of 100,000 or so clones in the sample, about 70% were seen once. Sequencing was carried out using PBMCs. The receptors come from a man in his fifties in good health and CMV-seropositive.

The chain links TRBV5-1 to TRBJ2-2; D gene unclear. CDR3 size: 16 residues. Germline V gene lookup returns CDR1 SGHRS and CDR2 YFSETQ. With 1 base removed from V and 0 bases from J, the gap between germline ends came to 10 bases. As DNA, the CDR3 is TGCGCCAGCAGCTTGAGTGCGGATCCGAACACCGGGGAGCTGTTTTTT. It yields the protein CASSLSADPNTGELFF.

This chain links TRBV11-2 with TRBJ2-5; 8 nucleotides match TRBD2. V was pared by 2 bases and J by 4 bases, with 6 bases of the junction left unmatched. CDR3 size: 15 residues. Germline V lookup: CDR1 SGHAT, CDR2 FQNNGV. The CDR3: CASSLTGGPRETQYF. The DNA for the CDR3 is TGTGCCAGCAGCTTAACGGGAGGGCCTCGAGAGACCCAGTACTTC.

This sequence joins TRBV5-1 and TRBJ2-2; no clear D. CDR1 is SGHRS and CDR2 is YFSETQ in the germline V gene. V lost 0 bases and J lost 5, with 17 bases in between. The length of the CDR3 is 17 residues. The CDR3 region is CASSLGASLVRTGELFF. The CDR3 nucleotides read TGCGCCAGCAGCTTGGGCGCCTCCCTTGTACGAACCGGGGAGCTGTTTTTT.

The count of this clone is one. The chain links TRBV6-4 to TRBJ1-2; the match to TRBD1 covers 7 bases. The CDR3 consists of 13 residues. The ends lost 5 bases at V and 6 bases at J; junction bases unmatched: 6. Germline-derived CDR1 and CDR2 are MRHNA and SNTAGT. The CDR3 DNA reads as TGTGCCAGCAGTAGACAGGGAAGTGATGGCTACACCTTC. This gives the protein CASSRQGSDGYTF.

This clone has more than one count but fewer than ten. V is TRBV6-5 and J is TRBJ2-3; D ambiguous. Trimming took off 4 bases at V and 3 bases at J, with 14 bases between the two ends. Germline V gene data show CDR1 as MNHEY and CDR2 as SVGAGI. The CDR3 covers 15 residues. This CDR3 reads CASSSEDSATDTQYF. The CDR3 bases are TGTGCCAGCAGTTCAGAAGACTCGGCGACAGATACGCAGTATTTT.

This clone has just one count. J is TRBJ2-1 and V is TRBV2; weak D call: TRBD1 (6 bases). Germline CDR1 SNHLY, CDR2 FYNNEI. Trimming pared 3 bases from V and 4 bases from J, leaving 10 bases between. The CDR3 has 14 residues. DNA of the CDR3: TGTGCCAGCAGTGAGAGGACAGTATACAATGAGCAGTTCTTC. Translating gives CASSERTVYNEQFF.

This rearrangement joins TRBV5-4 to TRBJ1-6, with 9 bases lining up with TRBD1. The CDR3 contains 14 residues. Trimming took 2 bases from V and 10 from J; bases not matched to a gene: 4. Per the germline V gene, CDR1 is SGHNT and CDR2 is YYREEE (reference sequence). In DNA form, the CDR3 reads TGTGCCAGCAGCTTACCGGACAGGGGATCACCCCTCCACTTT. Protein sequence: CASSLPDRGSPLHF.

This clone occurred a few times. The chain links TRBV7-3 to TRBJ2-1, with TRBD2 as a possible D gene (7 bases). Trimming pared 5 bases from V and 4 bases from J, leaving 15 bases between. Germline CDR1 reads SGHTA; CDR2 reads FQGTGA. The CDR3 sequence is 15 residues long. Written as DNA, the CDR3 is TGTGCCAGCAGCCCTTTGGGGGGGCAGTACAATGAGCAGTTCTTC. Protein sequence: CASSPLGGQYNEQFF. Full variable domain (remainder filled in from reference TRBV7-3 and TRBJ2-1): GAGVSQTPSNKVTEKGKYVELRCDPISGHTALYWYRQSLGQGPEFLIYFQGTGAADDSGLPNDRFFAVRPEGSVSTLKIQRTERGDSAVYLCASSPLGGQYNEQFFGPGTRLTVL.

The chain couples TRBV10-3 to TRBJ1-2; 7 bases are shared with TRBD1. Trimming took 10 bases from V and 4 from J; bases not matched to a gene: 15. CDR3 length: 15 amino acids. Germline V lookup: CDR1 ENHRY, CDR2 SYGVKD. The CDR3 nucleotides are TGTGCCACGTCGACAGGGCTGTTACGGCCCTATGGCTACACCTTC. Translated, it gives CATSTGLLRPYGYTF.

V is TRBV5-4 and J is TRBJ1-3, with D unclear. The CDR3 is 16 amino acids. Germline values: CDR1 SGHNT, CDR2 YYREEE (reference sequence). V was cut by 0 bases and J by 0 bases, with 10 bases left in between. CDR3 DNA: TGTGCCAGCAGCTTGGATTCCGGGATCTCTGGAAACACCATATATTTT. Protein sequence: CASSLDSGISGNTIYF. Full variable domain (remainder filled in from reference TRBV5-4 and TRBJ1-3): ETGVTQSPTHLIKTRGQQVTLRCSSQSGHNTVSWYQQALGQGPQFIFQYYREEENGRGNFPPRFSGLQFPNYSSELNVNALELDDSALYLCASSLDSGISGNTIYFGEGSWLTVV.

This rearrangement joins TRBV5-1 to TRBJ2-3; the D gene is possibly TRBD1 (5 bases). V was clipped by 1 base and J by 0 bases, with 18 bases between them. In germline, CDR1 is SGHRS, CDR2 YFSETQ. The CDR3 totals 18 residues. CDR3 sequence: CASSLYLMTELSTDTQYF. The DNA for the CDR3 is TGCGCCAGCAGCTTGTATCTTATGACAGAGTTGAGCACAGATACGCAGTATTTT.

This sequence joins TRBV2 and TRBJ2-2; the match to TRBD1 covers 7 bases. CDR3 length: 15 amino acids. The V gene end was trimmed by 7 bases and the J gene end by 5 bases; junction bases not matched to a gene: 10. The V gene's germline CDR1 is SNHLY and CDR2 FYNNEI. The CDR3 nucleotides are TGTGCCAGCATAGGTACAGGGGACGGTACCGGGGAGCTGTTTTTT. This gives the protein CASIGTGDGTGELFF.

This clone was seen only once. The rearrangement links TRBV5-4 to TRBJ1-1; TRBD1 aligns across 7 bases. The CDR3 loop spans 16 amino acids. Per the germline V gene, CDR1 is SGHNT and CDR2 is YYREEE (reference sequence). V lost 4 bases, J lost 3 bases, and 12 bases stayed unmatched. For the CDR3, the DNA is TGTGCCAGCAGCCGAGGGGGCTGGGGGCAGGACACTGAAGCTTTCTTT. Its protein is CASSRGGWGQDTEAFF.

V and J are TRBV4-1 and TRBJ2-5; 7 nucleotides agree with TRBD2. The tail of the sequence fits TRBJ2-7 better, so the J call may be wrong. Germline V gene sequence: CDR1 MGHRA, CDR2 YSYEKL. The CDR3 length is 15 residues. As DNA, the CDR3 is TGCGCCAGCAGCCGGGAGGGAGGGGAGGGTACCGAGCAGTACTTC. It encodes CASSREGGEGTEQYF.

This clone was detected only a few times. The chain carries TRBV6-6 and TRBJ1-1; 7 nucleotides match TRBD1. Trimming at V came to 2 bases and at J to 2 bases, leaving 2 bases not matched to a gene. Germline assignment: CDR1 MNHNY and CDR2 SVGAGI (reference sequence). The CDR3 is 14 residues long. CDR3 sequence reads: CASSYRQGNTEAFF. DNA of the CDR3: TGTGCCAGCAGTTACAGACAGGGAAACACTGAAGCTTTCTTT.

J is TRBJ2-5 and V is TRBV6-5; 7 bases match TRBD2. This CDR3 spans 15 amino acids. With V trimmed by 0 bases and J by 3 bases, 4 bases remained unmatched. Germline V CDR1 and CDR2: MNHEY, SVGAGI. DNA of the CDR3: TGTGCCAGCAGTTACTCGTGGGCGGGAGAAGAGACCCAGTACTTC. Translating it yields CASSYSWAGEETQYF.

The chain has TRBV2 and TRBJ1-1; the match to TRBD1 covers 9 bases. Trimming at V came to 5 bases and at J to 10 bases, leaving 8 bases not matched to a gene. There are 13 residues in the CDR3. Germline V lookup: CDR1 SNHLY, CDR2 FYNNEI. CDR3 loop: CASSTTGGIRAFF. CDR3 nucleotides: TGTGCCAGCAGTACTACAGGGGGCATTAGAGCTTTCTTT.

The chain joins TRBV2 to TRBJ1-6, with no clear D. Trimming took 3 bases from V and 6 from J, leaving 6 bases between them. Germline CDR1 and CDR2: SNHLY and FYNNEI. This CDR3 has 13 amino acids. The CDR3 loop is CASSEASNSPLHF. CDR3 nucleotides: TGTGCCAGCAGTGAGGCCAGTAATTCACCCCTCCACTTT.

A note on this clone: A junction boundary mismatches the germline segment, possibly from a read error. This chain uses TRBV5-4 with TRBJ2-4, with D perhaps matching TRBD1 (6 bases). CDR1 is SGHNT and CDR2 is YYREEE in the germline V gene (reference sequence). There are 15 residues in the CDR3. This chain's CDR3 is CASSLGGLAKNSQYF. The DNA of the CDR3 is TGTGCCAGCAGCTTGGGGGGGCTGGCCAAAAACAGTCAGTACTTC.

This clone is a singleton in its sample. J is TRBJ2-5 and V is TRBV6-1; 11 bases are shared with TRBD2. The germline gives CDR1 MNHNS, CDR2 SASEGT. The CDR3 totals 15 residues. V lost 6 bases to trimming and J lost 6 bases; unmatched junction nucleotides: 9. This CDR3 is CASSRAGLAVQTQYF. CDR3 coding DNA: TGTGCCAGCAGCCGGGCGGGACTAGCGGTCCAGACCCAGTACTTC.

The rearrangement joins TRBV12-5 to TRBJ2-3, with 7 bases that match TRBD1. This CDR3 comprises 15 residues. The germline CDR1 and CDR2 sequences are LGHNT and FRNRAP. Germline trimming cut 5 bases from V and 0 bases from J; bases unmatched to any gene: 5. The CDR3 protein is CASGPGQESTDTQYF. The CDR3 DNA is TGTGCTAGTGGTCCCGGACAGGAAAGCACAGATACGCAGTATTTT.

The chain combines TRBV11-2 with TRBJ2-5; 7 bases align to TRBD2. The CDR3 sequence is 13 residues long. The germline V gene has CDR1 SGHAT and CDR2 FQNNGV. V was clipped by 2 bases and J by 9 bases; unmatched bases: 6. The CDR3 DNA is TGTGCCAGCAGCTTAATAGGGAGGGAGGCCCAGTACTTC. Protein sequence: CASSLIGREAQYF.

The chain links TRBV11-2 to TRBJ2-5; TRBD1 is a possible D gene (6 bases). The tail of the sequence fits TRBJ2-7 better, so the J call may be wrong. Germline V gene data show CDR1 as SGHAT and CDR2 as FQNNGV. The length of the CDR3 is 15 residues. CDR3 sequence reads: CASTDLRGTSYEQYF. CDR3 DNA: TGTGCCAGCACCGACCTCAGGGGCACCTCGTACGAGCAGTACTTC.

The chain links TRBV2 to TRBJ2-5; TRBD2 matches at 13 bases. This CDR3 region has 14 residues. Germline CDR1 SNHLY, CDR2 FYNNEI. V dropped 7 bases and J dropped 5; count of bases not matched to a gene: 4. This chain's CDR3 is CASMGTSGTETQYF. CDR3 sequence (DNA): TGTGCCAGCATGGGGACTAGCGGGACGGAGACCCAGTACTTC.